What follows is one TCR beta chain and its context. The antigen it binds to is not known. The sample holds no much larger clone one base away, and base qualities are not on file. The cohort was made up of approximately 670 healthy bone marrow donors. All cohort members were sampled while nominally healthy, although unrecorded immune exposures were likely present. The donor was CMV seronegative and belonged to the group of under 400 seronegative cohort members. Every donor gave a peripheral blood sample, and the peripheral blood mononuclear cells from that sample were used for TCR beta sequencing. The Qiagen DNeasy Blood Extraction Kit was used to extract genomic DNA from the blood cell samples. The sample comes from a study of cytomegalovirus exposure and HLA in healthy donors (dated by TCRdb to the late 2010s). Notes on the research overall: According to an earlier analysis of 450 to 650 of the donors, roughly 180 million T cells yielded some 110 million unique TCR beta sequences and about 300 Gb of sequence data. Roughly 290 gigabases of sequencing data and roughly 80 million unique TCR sequences made up an early release that covered under 750 HLA-typed donors. The genetic ancestry cluster associated with self-reported Caucasian donors included approximately 85% of the 398 genotyped donors. The study aimed to test whether signatures of past pathogen exposure could be identified by cataloging public T cell receptors. Using immunosequencing, the study profiled T cell repertoires from 666 subjects and related those repertoires to cytomegalovirus serostatus. In addition to the first cohort of around 670 subjects, a separate validation cohort of 130 or so different subjects was used. To predict cytomegalovirus infection status, the study combined high-throughput TCR immunosequencing, statistical association of individual TCRs with disease status, and machine learning. A later analysis re-examined previously published TCR beta repertoires from roughly 720 donors and added high-resolution HLA genotyping to investigate patterns of TCR occurrence. Rather than drawing on any new phenotypic data, the later analysis identified candidate immune exposures from TCR beta sequences and the way those sequences occurred across donors. To decide whether each TCR beta V gene segment behaved as functional or pseudogenic, an earlier analysis of 587 of the donors relied on high-throughput TCR beta sequencing. Donor age, sex, ethnicity and CMV serostatus were compiled alongside the repertoire data. Genome-wide SNP genotypes for about three fifths of the 666 donors were used in a later genetic analysis, which treated that subset as a discovery cohort. Every discovery cohort repertoire had been produced on one sequencing platform. HLA typing covered class I and class II loci at four-digit resolution. The number of donors typed differed by locus, with roughly 629-640 for A, B, C, DRB1 and DQB1, roughly 550 for DQA1, some 570 for DPA1, and some 450 for DPB1. About 5 DR-DQ haplotypes were handled as single units for association and clustering, since linkage in the cohort was strong. Among 398 genotyped donors of the cohort, an average of approximately 250,000 unique TCR beta nucleotide sequences were sequenced per donor, about a sixth of them non-productive.

V sheds 5 bases and J sheds 0 bases, leaving 11 bases between their ends. The CDR3, cysteine through phenylalanine, is 15 amino acids long. Only the CDR3 portion is preserved as DNA: 45 bases, with reading frame beginning at the first base. CDR1 and CDR2, looked up from the germline V gene, are SGHRS and YFSETQ. Overall study results and their limits: In a later analysis, most CMV-associated TCR beta chains were found to appear HLA-restricted, with HLA associations seemingly driven largely by CMV exposure. When HLA alleles, especially DR and DQ, strongly co-occurred, TCR associations were difficult to assign to individual alleles. In a later analysis, HLA-associated TCR beta chains showed more clonal expansion and lower generation probabilities than non-associated chains that were equally common. A total of 164 TCR beta chains were listed by the study as associated with cytomegalovirus. Roughly uniform sequencing depth across donors was assumed in presence/absence analyses, although this assumption may not hold. In a later analysis, the rate of TCR association differed among HLA loci, with DRB1 alleles having the most associated TCRs and HLA-C alleles having the fewest. A further reported finding was that TCR beta sequences accurately predicted the HLA-A and HLA-B alleles for most subjects in the first cohort. A later analysis reported that several top co-occurrence clusters appeared linked to parvovirus B19, influenza, CMV and Epstein-Barr virus. Correlated functional status among segregating V segments might be attributable to linkage disequilibrium, but an unknown experimental factor could not be ruled out. The 87-base-pair reads could not distinguish some IMGT-functional V segments, including TRBV6-2 and TRBV6-3, so those segments were excluded. Most TCR sequences were observed very rarely across donors, whereas some public TCRs were present in many individuals. A later genetic analysis associated a missense DCLRE1C variant with V-gene and J-gene trimming of TCR beta chains, and an independent cohort replicated the association. The classifier was reported to diagnose cytomegalovirus status with high specificity and sensitivity in both the original cohort and the validation cohort. An earlier analysis of around 540 of the donors showed that most TCR beta V segments appeared in productive rearrangements either about 90% or about 30% of the time, which broadly matched IMGT annotations. In vitro tests confirmed that a few of the cytomegalovirus-associated TCR beta chains recognize cytomegalovirus antigens. Immune exposure information for the cohort was limited to CMV serostatus. The authors suggested that the approach could potentially be generalized to other disease states and immunological phenotypes. A cluster of highly shared sequence variants was judged likely to represent a technical artifact of the sequencing pipeline. Because some donors lacked HLA typing at each locus, the association tests relied only on the typed subset. A later genetic analysis reported fewer N-insertions in productive TCRs among donors in an Asian-associated ancestry cluster than the approximately 700-donor mean. At a false discovery rate of 0.05, a later analysis linked around 15,000 TCR beta sequences to specific HLA alleles. Because counts were too low, roughly 17 rarely observed V segments, including chromosome 9 orphons, were left out of the earlier analysis of several hundred of the donors. In this cohort, only TCR beta chains were sequenced, and detectable features were limited by the absence of alpha or paired-chain data.

Receptor amplification or capture employed the immunoSEQ multiplex PCR assay. A mixture of 60 forward primers for TCR Vbeta segments and 13 reverse primers for TCR Jbeta segments was used in the multiplex PCR. A multiplex PCR assay on genomic DNA amplified the CDR3 region of rearranged TCR beta genes. Amplified TCR beta libraries were sequenced as 87-base-pair reads on the Illumina HiSeq System. In the paper's pipeline: A later analysis tallied 70 million to 100 million unique TCR beta chains across the 610 or so repertoires, and 10 million to 11 million of those chains were shared by two or more donors. A nearest-neighbor algorithm error-corrected the raw reads and collapsed the reads into unique sequences, merging closely related sequences to remove PCR and sequencing errors. Alignment of CDR3 sequences to IMGT reference sequences was used to assign V, D and J gene segments. For a sequence to be retained, a match of at least six nucleotides was required to both a V gene segment and a J gene segment. Rearrangements were classified as productive when the CDR3 lacked stop codons and remained in frame with V and J, and all other rearrangements were classified as non-productive. Following IMGT convention, CDR3 was defined as the stretch from the second conserved V-encoded cysteine up to the conserved J-encoded phenylalanine. The earlier analysis of about 590 of the donors excluded sequences that lacked an unambiguous match to a single V gene segment. An earlier analysis of a few hundred of the donors classified V segments as functional when productive rearrangements were above 56.7% and as segregating when the standard deviation between donors was above 5%. A statistical classification framework was built to diagnose cytomegalovirus status from the catalog of TCR beta chain sequences. A later analysis assigned V and J genes by comparing TCR nucleotide sequences with IMGT/GENE-DB human TR gene sequences. In a later analysis, CDR3 sequences and most-parsimonious VDJ recombination scenarios were assigned using the TCRdist pipeline. In a later analysis, every TCR beta chain was defined by the combination of its CDR3 amino acid sequence and its V-gene family, and reads without a unique V-gene family were dropped. As a way to deal with suspected cross-contamination and a sequencing artifact, a later analysis dropped 500 to 700 nucleotide sequences that were highly shared and had low generation probability. For each public chain, a later analysis derived a clonal expansion index from normalized ranks of inferred template counts within each repertoire. Generation probabilities in a later analysis came from a VDJ recombination model fitted to out-of-frame rearrangements, and those results were checked against IGoR. A later analysis scored TCR-TCR, TCR-HLA and TCR-CMV co-occurrence with hypergeometric tests, applying a repertoire-size bias correction to TCR pairs. To estimate false discovery rates, a later analysis permuted the HLA or CMV assignments 20 times. A later analysis grouped co-occurring TCRs with DBSCAN, adding TCRdist sequence similarity when clustering within HLA-allele-positive subsets. Repertoires with fewer than 30,000 or more than 120,000 public chains were left out of co-occurrence clustering, as were five repertoires with anomalous nucleotide sharing. In TCRdb, the immuneACCESS table is reduced to in-frame sequences with V and J assigned. These tables do not hold every clone; where another copy was compared, an unresolved V gene accounts for under half, and the others remain unexplained. The V and J calls and clone size were taken over from that table, and D and trimming were inferred from the DNA. In all, the sample holds approximately 170,000 clones, and less than 75% of those were seen once. The ten largest clonotypes hold roughly 1.6% of the sample.

The sequence was collected from a girl between 10 and 17 years old in good health and CMV-seronegative. The V and J genes are TRBV5-1 and TRBJ1-4; the D gene is perhaps TRBD1, from 6 matching bases. The specimen sequenced was PBMCs. This receptor carries the CDR3 CASSDGQTTNEKLFF. In nucleotides, the sequence is TGCGCCAGCAGTGATGGACAGACAACTAATGAAAAACTGTTTTTT.